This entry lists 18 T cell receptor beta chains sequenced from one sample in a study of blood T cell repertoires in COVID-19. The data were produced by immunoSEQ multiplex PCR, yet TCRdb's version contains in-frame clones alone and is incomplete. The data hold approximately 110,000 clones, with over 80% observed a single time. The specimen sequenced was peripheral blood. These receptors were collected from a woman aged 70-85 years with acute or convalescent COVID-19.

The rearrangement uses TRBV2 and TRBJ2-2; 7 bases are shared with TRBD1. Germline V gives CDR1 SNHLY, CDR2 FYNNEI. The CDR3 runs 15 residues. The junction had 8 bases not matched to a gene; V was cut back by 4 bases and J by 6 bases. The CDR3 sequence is CASSVKTGSSGELFF. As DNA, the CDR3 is TGTGCCAGCAGTGTGAAGACAGGGTCATCCGGGGAGCTGTTTTTT.

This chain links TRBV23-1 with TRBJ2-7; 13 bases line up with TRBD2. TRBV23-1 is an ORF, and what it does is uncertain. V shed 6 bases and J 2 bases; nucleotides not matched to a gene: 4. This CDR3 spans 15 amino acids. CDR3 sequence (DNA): TGCGCCAGCAGCCGACTAGCGGGAGGAACCTACGAGCAGTACTTC. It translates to CASSRLAGGTYEQYF.

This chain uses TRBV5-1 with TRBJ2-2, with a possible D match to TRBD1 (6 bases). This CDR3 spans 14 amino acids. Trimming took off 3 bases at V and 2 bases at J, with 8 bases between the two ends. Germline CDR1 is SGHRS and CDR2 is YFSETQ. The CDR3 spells CASSSQGNTGELFF. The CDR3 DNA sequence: TGCGCCAGCAGCTCACAGGGAAACACCGGGGAGCTGTTTTTT.

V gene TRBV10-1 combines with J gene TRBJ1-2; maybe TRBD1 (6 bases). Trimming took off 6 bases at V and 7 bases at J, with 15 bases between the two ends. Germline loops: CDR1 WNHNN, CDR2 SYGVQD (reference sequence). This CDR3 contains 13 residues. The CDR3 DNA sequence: TGCGCCAGCAGGAAACAGGGTCGAAGTGGCTACACCTTC. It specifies CASRKQGRSGYTF.

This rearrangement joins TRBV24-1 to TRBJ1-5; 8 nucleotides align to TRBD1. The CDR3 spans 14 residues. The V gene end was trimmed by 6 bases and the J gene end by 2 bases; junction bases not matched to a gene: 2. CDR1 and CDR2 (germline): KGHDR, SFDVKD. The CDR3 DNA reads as TGTGCCACCAGTCAGGGGGCCGGCAATCAGCCCCAGCATTTT. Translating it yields CATSQGAGNQPQHF.

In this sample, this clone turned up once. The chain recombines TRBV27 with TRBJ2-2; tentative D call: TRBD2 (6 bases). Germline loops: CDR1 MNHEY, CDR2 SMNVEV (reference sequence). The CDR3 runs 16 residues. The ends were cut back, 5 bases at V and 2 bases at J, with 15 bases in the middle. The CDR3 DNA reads TGTGCCAGCAGTGCTTTGCGGGACGCCAACACCGGGGAGCTGTTTTTT. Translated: CASSALRDANTGELFF.

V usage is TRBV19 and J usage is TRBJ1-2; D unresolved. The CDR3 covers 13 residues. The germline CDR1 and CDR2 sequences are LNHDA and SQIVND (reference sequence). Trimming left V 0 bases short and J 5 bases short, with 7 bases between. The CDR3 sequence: CASSIERGYGYTF. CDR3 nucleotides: TGTGCCAGTAGTATAGAAAGAGGATATGGCTACACCTTC.

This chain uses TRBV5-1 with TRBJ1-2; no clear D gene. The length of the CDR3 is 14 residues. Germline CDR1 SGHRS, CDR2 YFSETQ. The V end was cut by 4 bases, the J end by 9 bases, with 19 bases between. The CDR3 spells CASSQDPGVVSYTF. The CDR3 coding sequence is TGCGCCAGCAGCCAAGACCCCGGAGTGGTCAGCTACACCTTC.

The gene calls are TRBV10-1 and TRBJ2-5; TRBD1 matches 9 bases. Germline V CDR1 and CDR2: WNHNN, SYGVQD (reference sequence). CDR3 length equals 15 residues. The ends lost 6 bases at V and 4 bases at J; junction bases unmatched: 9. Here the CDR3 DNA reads TGCGCCAGCAGGCATCCGGGACAGGGAGGAGAGACCCAGTACTTC. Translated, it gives CASRHPGQGGETQYF.

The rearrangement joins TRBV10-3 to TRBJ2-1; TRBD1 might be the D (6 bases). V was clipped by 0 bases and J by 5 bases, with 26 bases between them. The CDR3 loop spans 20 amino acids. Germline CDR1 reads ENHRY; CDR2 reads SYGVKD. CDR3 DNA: TGTGCCATCAGTGAGTCGAATATTCTCCAGAGGGGGACCCTCGACAATGAGCAGTTCTTC. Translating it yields CAISESNILQRGTLDNEQFF.

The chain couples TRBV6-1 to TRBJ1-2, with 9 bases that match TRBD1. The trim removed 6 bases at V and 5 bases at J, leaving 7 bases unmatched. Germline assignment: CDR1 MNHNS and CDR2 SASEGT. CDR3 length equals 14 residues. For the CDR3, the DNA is TGTGCCAGCAGAGAATCGGGGACAGGGTATGGCTACACCTTC. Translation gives CASRESGTGYGYTF.

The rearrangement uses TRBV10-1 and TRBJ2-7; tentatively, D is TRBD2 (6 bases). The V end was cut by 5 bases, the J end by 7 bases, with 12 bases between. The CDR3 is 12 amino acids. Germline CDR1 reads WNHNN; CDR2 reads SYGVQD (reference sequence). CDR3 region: CASSPEGFEQYF. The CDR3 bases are TGCGCCAGCAGTCCGGAGGGGTTTGAGCAGTACTTC.

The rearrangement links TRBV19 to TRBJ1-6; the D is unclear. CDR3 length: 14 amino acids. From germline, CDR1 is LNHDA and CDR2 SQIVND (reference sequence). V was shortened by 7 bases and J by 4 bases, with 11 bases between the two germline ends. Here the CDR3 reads CASTPGPYNSPLHF. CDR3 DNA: TGTGCCAGTACCCCGGGTCCTTATAATTCACCCCTCCACTTT.

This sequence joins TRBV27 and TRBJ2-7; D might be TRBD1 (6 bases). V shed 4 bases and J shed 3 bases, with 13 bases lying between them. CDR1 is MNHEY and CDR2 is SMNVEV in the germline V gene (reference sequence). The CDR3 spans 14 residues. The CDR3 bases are TGTGCCAGCAGTTCCCGACAGGTCCACTACGAGCAGTACTTC. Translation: CASSSRQVHYEQYF.

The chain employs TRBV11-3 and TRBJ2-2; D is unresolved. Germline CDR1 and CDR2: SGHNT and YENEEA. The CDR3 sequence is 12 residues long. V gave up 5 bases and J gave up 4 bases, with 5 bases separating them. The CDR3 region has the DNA TGTGCCAGCAGCCGGTTCACCGGGGAGCTGTTTTTT. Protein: CASSRFTGELFF.

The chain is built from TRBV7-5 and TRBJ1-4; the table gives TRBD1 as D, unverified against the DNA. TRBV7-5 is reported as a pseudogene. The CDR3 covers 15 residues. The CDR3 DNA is TGTGCCAGAAGCTTAGGGACAGGGGGCCGGGAAAAACTGTTTTTT. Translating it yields CARSLGTGGREKLFF.

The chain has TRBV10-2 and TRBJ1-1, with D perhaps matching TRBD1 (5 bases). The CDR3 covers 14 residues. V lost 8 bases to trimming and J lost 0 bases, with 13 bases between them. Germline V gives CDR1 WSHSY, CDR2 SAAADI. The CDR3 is CASGQGGMNTEAFF. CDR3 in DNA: TGCGCCAGCGGGCAGGGTGGCATGAACACTGAAGCTTTCTTT.

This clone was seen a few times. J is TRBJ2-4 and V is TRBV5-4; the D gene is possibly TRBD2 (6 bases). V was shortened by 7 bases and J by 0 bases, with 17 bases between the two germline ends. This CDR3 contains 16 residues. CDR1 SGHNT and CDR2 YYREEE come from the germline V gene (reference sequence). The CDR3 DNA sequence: TGTGCCAGCCGGGCGGGGATCGACATAGCCAAAAACATTCAGTACTTC. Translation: CASRAGIDIAKNIQYF.